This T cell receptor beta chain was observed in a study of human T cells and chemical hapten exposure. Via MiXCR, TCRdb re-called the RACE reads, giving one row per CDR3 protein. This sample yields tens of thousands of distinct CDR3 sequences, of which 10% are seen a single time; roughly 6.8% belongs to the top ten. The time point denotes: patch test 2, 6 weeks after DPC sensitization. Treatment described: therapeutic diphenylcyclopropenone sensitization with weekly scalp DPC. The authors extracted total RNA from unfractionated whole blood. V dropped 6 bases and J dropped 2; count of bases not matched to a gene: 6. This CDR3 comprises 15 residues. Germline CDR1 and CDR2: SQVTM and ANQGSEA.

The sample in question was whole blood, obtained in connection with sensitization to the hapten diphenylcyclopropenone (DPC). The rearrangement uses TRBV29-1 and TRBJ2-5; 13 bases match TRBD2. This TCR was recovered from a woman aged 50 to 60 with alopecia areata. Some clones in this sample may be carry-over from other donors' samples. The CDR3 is CSVKPGLAGQETQYF. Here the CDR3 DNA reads TGCAGCGTCAAACCGGGACTAGCGGGACAAGAGACCCAGTACTTC.